The sequence of this T cell receptor (beta chain) was determined in a study of T-cell memory formation after mild COVID-19. Study summary: TCR clusters mostly belonged to single donors.

A few counts support this clonotype. The CDR3 sequence is 13 residues long. Germline V gene sequence: CDR1 LNHDA, CDR2 SQIVND (reference sequence). V lost 7 bases and J 2 bases, leaving 11 bases between the germline ends. TCRdb reprocessed the 5' RACE reads with MiXCR, giving one entry per CDR3 protein. The repertoire holds 200,000 to 250,000 distinct CDR3 sequences, with more than 9% as singletons. Input material: PBMCs or a T cell subset sorted from them (not recorded which). The receptor was isolated from a man in his late teens or twenties who had mild COVID-19 (a few samples of this study predate the infection). Cell type and time point are not known. The V and J genes are TRBV19 and TRBJ1-2; D call uncertain. The CDR3 here is CASTPWVNYGYTF. In nucleotides, the CDR3 is TGTGCCAGTACCCCGTGGGTGAACTATGGCTACACCTTC.